This entry lists 21 T cell receptor beta chains sequenced from one sample in a study of PD-1 blockade in classical Hodgkin lymphoma. Clones were sequenced by immunoSEQ multiplex PCR, and TCRdb holds only the in-frame ones, with some missing. The sample has 50,000 to 65,000 clones, roughly 91% seen once. All the patients suffered relapse after autologous stem cell transplantation, and brentuximab vedotin exposure differed. The sample in question was peripheral blood mononuclear cells (PBMCs), obtained before the second cycle of nivolumab. Source of these receptors: a human donor with classical Hodgkin lymphoma.

The rearrangement joins TRBV2 to TRBJ1-1; 7 bases match TRBD1. J lost 5 bases, V lost 3 bases, and 6 bases had no gene match. This CDR3 contains 14 residues. Germline lookup yields CDR1 SNHLY and CDR2 FYNNEI. The CDR3 nucleotides are TGTGCCAGCAGTGAGGGCAGGGGGGCAACTGAAGCTTTCTTT. Protein sequence: CASSEGRGATEAFF.

The chain couples TRBV6-1 to TRBJ2-3; D not certain. The CDR3 has 15 amino acids. Germline CDR1 and CDR2: MNHNS and SASEGT. V was shortened by 8 bases and J by 2 bases, with 17 bases between the two germline ends. In nucleotides, the CDR3 is TGTGCCAGCTGGATCCTAGGGATCGACACAGATACGCAGTATTTT. Amino acid sequence: CASWILGIDTDTQYF.

This clone was counted a single time. The chain employs TRBV7-9 and TRBJ2-7; perhaps D is TRBD1 or TRBD2 (5 bases each). Trimming pared 5 bases from V and 4 bases from J, leaving 12 bases between. The CDR3 extends over 13 amino acids. The germline V gene encodes CDR1 SEHNR and CDR2 FQNEAQ (reference sequence). The DNA of the CDR3 is TGTGCCAGCAGCCCCGGGACCTTATACGAGCAGTACTTC. Translating it yields CASSPGTLYEQYF.

The V and J genes are TRBV7-9 and TRBJ1-3; 7 nucleotides align to TRBD1. In germline, CDR1 is SEHNR, CDR2 FQNEAQ (reference sequence). This CDR3 is 18 amino acids long. V lost 4 bases, J lost 1 base, and 13 bases stayed unmatched. The CDR3 spells CASSSGATGRPSGNTIYF. The DNA of the CDR3 is TGTGCCAGCAGCTCAGGAGCGACAGGGCGACCTTCTGGAAACACCATATATTTT.

The rearrangement uses TRBV28 and TRBJ2-5, with a possible D match to TRBD2 (6 bases). This CDR3 is built from 17 residues. Germline CDR1 MDHEN, CDR2 SYDVKM. V dropped 8 bases and J dropped 5 bases, with 27 bases sitting between them. The CDR3 sequence: CASRGTSGTRGSETQYF. Written as DNA, the CDR3 is TGTGCCAGCCGCGGCACTTCCGGGACTCGGGGTTCTGAGACCCAGTACTTC. Full variable domain (missing parts from reference TRBV28 and TRBJ2-5): DVKVTQSSRYLVKRTGEKVFLECVQDMDHENMFWYRQDPGLGLRLIYFSYDVKMKEKGDIPEGYSVSREKKERFSLILESASTNQTSMYLCASRGTSGTRGSETQYFGPGTRLLVL.

The chain recombines TRBV27 with TRBJ2-1; 8 bases are a match to TRBD2. CDR3 length equals 16 residues. CDR1 is MNHEY and CDR2 is SMNVEV in the germline V gene (reference sequence). Trimming cost V 5 bases and J 5 bases; bases outside gene matches: 11. The CDR3 DNA reads TGTGCCAGCAGTATCTACAGCGGGGGATTTCACAATGAGCAGTTCTTC. Translated: CASSIYSGGFHNEQFF.

The V gene is TRBV11-2, the J gene TRBJ1-5, with no clear D. The CDR3 contains 18 residues. Looked up from germline, CDR1 is SGHAT and CDR2 is FQNNGV. Trimming left V 2 bases short and J 1 base short, with 18 bases between. DNA for the CDR3: TGTGCCAGCAGCTTAAAATTGCCGAGGAGACAAAGCAATCAGCCCCAGCATTTT. Translating gives CASSLKLPRRQSNQPQHF.

The table lists this clone with a count of one. The DNA for the CDR3 is TGTGCCAGCAGTGAATCAGGGGACGGTTTTCTTATAGAAAAACTGTTTTTT. Residues: CASSESGDGFLIEKLFF. V gene TRBV2 combines with J gene TRBJ1-4, with a tentative D call TRBD1 (6 bases). Germline CDR1 SNHLY, CDR2 FYNNEI. The CDR3 consists of 17 residues. V was trimmed by 2 bases and J by 8 bases, leaving 21 bases between them.

V gene TRBV6-5 combines with J gene TRBJ2-3; D possibly corresponds to TRBD2 (6 bases). Germline CDR1 MNHEY, CDR2 SVGAGI. The CDR3 consists of 14 residues. The ends were cut back, 7 bases at V and 0 bases at J, with 11 bases in the middle. The CDR3 protein is CASTRSGSTDTQYF. CDR3 in DNA: TGTGCCAGCACCAGAAGCGGGAGCACAGATACGCAGTATTTT.

The chain joins TRBV30 to TRBJ1-4, with D uncertain. CDR3 length: 14 residues. Per the germline V gene, CDR1 is GTSNPN and CDR2 is SVGIG (reference sequence). The V and J ends lost 1 base and 5 bases respectively, with 11 bases between them. This chain's CDR3 is CAWSANDINEKLFF. The DNA of the CDR3 is TGTGCCTGGAGTGCGAATGATATAAATGAAAAACTGTTTTTT. Based on the CDR3 plus reference TRBV30 and TRBJ1-4, the full variable domain is SQTIHQWPATLVQPVGSPLSLECTVEGTSNPNLYWYRQAAGRGLQLLFYSVGIGQISSEVPQNLSASRPQDRQFILSSKKLLLSDSGFYLCAWSANDINEKLFFGSGTQLSVL.

On this clone: Other DNA sequences in this sample translate to the same CDR3. This chain joins TRBV5-1 and TRBJ1-2; 12 bases match TRBD1. The CDR3 runs to 16 residues. Germline V lookup: CDR1 SGHRS, CDR2 YFSETQ. The ends lost 2 bases at V and 3 bases at J; junction bases unmatched: 5. The CDR3 region has the DNA TGCGCCAGCAGCTTAACCGGGACAGGGGGCGACTATGGCTACACCTTC. It specifies CASSLTGTGGDYGYTF.

The chain employs TRBV29-1 and TRBJ1-3, with D possibly being TRBD1 (5 bases). V lost 6 bases and J lost 4, with 13 bases in between. Germline-derived CDR1 and CDR2 are SQVTM and ANQGSEA. The CDR3 has 13 amino acids. The CDR3 sequence is CSVGERGGNTIYF. The CDR3 coding sequence is TGCAGCGTAGGCGAGAGGGGCGGAAACACCATATATTTT.

V gene TRBV9 combines with J gene TRBJ2-7; D unclear. V was pared by 3 bases and J by 2 bases, with 12 bases between. This CDR3 contains 14 residues. Germline CDR1 reads SGDLS; CDR2 reads YYNGEE. For the CDR3, the DNA is TGTGCCAGCAGCGAGAAGGGCCGTCCCTACGAGCAGTACTTC. It yields the protein CASSEKGRPYEQYF.

This clone is a singleton in its sample. The CDR3 bases are TGTGCCAGCAGCCAAGGAAAGGAGGTCGGGAGGACAGGTAGTGAAAAACTGTTTTTT. Protein: CASSQGKEVGRTGSEKLFF. This rearrangement joins TRBV4-2 to TRBJ1-4, with 7 bases that match TRBD1. CDR3 length equals 19 residues. Germline V CDR1 and CDR2: LGHNA, YNFKEQ. J gave up 7 bases and V 1 base, and 18 bases lay outside the gene matches.

This clone was seen only once. The chain carries TRBV7-9 and TRBJ1-1, with D unclear. This CDR3 has 13 amino acids. Trimming removed 4 bases from V and 6 bases from J, with 12 bases in between. CDR1 is SEHNR and CDR2 is FQNEAQ in the germline V gene (reference sequence). CDR3 region: CASSSRDSAEAFF. CDR3 bases: TGTGCCAGCAGCTCCCGGGATTCCGCTGAAGCTTTCTTT.

The rearrangement links TRBV2 to TRBJ2-7; no definite D call. The CDR3 has 14 amino acids. Germline V lookup: CDR1 SNHLY, CDR2 FYNNEI. The V end lost 9 bases, the J end lost 2 bases, and 17 bases lay between the germline ends. The CDR3 protein is CASNPGPVAYEQYF. CDR3 DNA sequence: TGTGCCAGTAATCCGGGCCCCGTAGCCTACGAGCAGTACTTC.

The J gene is TRBJ2-7, the V gene TRBV11-2, with D unclear. Per the germline V gene, CDR1 is SGHAT and CDR2 is FQNNGV. The V end was cut by 1 base, the J end by 3 bases, with 7 bases between. CDR3 length: 13 residues. CDR3 region: CASSLGQYYEQYF. Written as DNA, the CDR3 is TGTGCCAGCAGCTTAGGTCAATACTACGAGCAGTACTTC.

The chain carries TRBV5-1 and TRBJ2-5; TRBD2 might be the D (5 bases). The CDR3 is 13 amino acids. Germline-derived CDR1 and CDR2 are SGHRS and YFSETQ. With 3 bases removed from V and 1 base from J, the gap between germline ends came to 7 bases. CDR3 region: CASSWGVQETQYF. The CDR3, as DNA: TGCGCCAGCAGCTGGGGAGTCCAAGAGACCCAGTACTTC.

The rearrangement uses TRBV7-2 and TRBJ2-2; D gene ambiguous. Germline lookup yields CDR1 SGHTA and CDR2 FQGNSA. CDR3 size: 18 residues. Trimming shortened V by 2 bases and J by 8 bases, and 24 bases separated the two germline ends. CDR3 protein: CASSLFSPHSIAVGELFF. CDR3 nucleotide sequence: TGTGCCAGCAGCTTATTCTCGCCCCATTCAATCGCGGTTGGGGAGCTGTTTTTT.

The V and J genes are TRBV7-6 and TRBJ2-7, with 9 bases that match TRBD1. The germline gives CDR1 SGHVS, CDR2 FNYEAQ. V lost 1 base and J lost 7; bases outside the gene matches: 5. There are 14 residues in the CDR3. CDR3 coding DNA: TGTGCCAGCAGCTTAGAGGGACAGGGAGTTGAGCAGTACTTC. It encodes CASSLEGQGVEQYF.

The rearrangement uses TRBV7-9 and TRBJ1-4; tentatively, D is TRBD1 (6 bases). Germline lookup yields CDR1 SEHNR and CDR2 FQNEAQ (reference sequence). The CDR3 consists of 14 residues. Trimming left V 4 bases short and J 4 bases short, with 10 bases between. CDR3 region: CASSSRQVNEKLFF. CDR3 sequence (DNA): TGTGCCAGCAGCTCCCGACAGGTTAATGAAAAACTGTTTTTT.